This paragraph reports one T cell receptor (beta chain). The data derive from a study of blood T cell repertoires in COVID-19. TCRdb keeps only in-frame clones here, not all; method: immunoSEQ multiplex PCR. The sample includes 200,000 to 250,000 clones, 70% to 90% seen only once; the top ten take around 4%. Participants were aged 18 to 89 years from around 25 US areas. A COVID-19 case was met by exposed participants within 2 weeks before study entry. Specimen: PBMCs or T cells enriched from blood (not recorded which). This clonotype was sampled from a woman aged 25-40 years who had been exposed to COVID-19.

The CDR3 bases are TGTGCCAGCAGGAAGGAAGGGAGATCCACAGATACGCAGTATTTT. Amino acid sequence: CASRKEGRSTDTQYF. The chain has TRBV5-4 and TRBJ2-3; TRBD2 might be the D (5 bases). The ends were cut back, 5 bases at V and 2 bases at J, with 15 bases in the middle. The CDR3 consists of 15 residues. Germline V gene sequence: CDR1 SGHNT, CDR2 YYREEE (reference sequence).